These T cell receptor beta chains were read from a single sample in a study of blood T cell repertoires in COVID-19. Sequenced by immunoSEQ multiplex PCR; TCRdb stores in-frame clones only, minus some. The sample lists approximately 76,000 clones, around nine tenths occurring once. Input material: peripheral blood. Receptors originate from a man aged 25 to 40 with acute or convalescent COVID-19. Both conserved end residues are part of each CDR3. A D gene is named only where the DNA matches it firmly. Only part of the rows carry a size: once, few, many, or a class if the clone is expanded.

J gene: TRBJ2-7
V gene: TRBV30
clone size: -
D gene: TRBD1
CDR3 DNA: TGTGCCTGGAGAGAGACAGGGGGCGACTACGAGCAGTACTTC
CDR3 protein: CAWRETGGDYEQYF

J gene: TRBJ2-3
V gene: TRBV5-4
clone size: -
D gene: TRBD2
CDR3 DNA: TGTGCCAGCAGCTTGGGACTAGCGGGATTTACAGATACGCAGTATTTT
CDR3 protein: CASSLGLAGFTDTQYF

J gene: TRBJ2-1
V gene: TRBV7-9
clone size: -
D gene: TRBD2
CDR3 DNA: TGTGCCAGCAGCTCTTGGGGGACTAGCGGTTACAATGAGCAGTTCTTC
CDR3 protein: CASSSWGTSGYNEQFF

J gene: TRBJ2-5
V gene: TRBV5-4
clone size: -
D gene: TRBD1
CDR3 DNA: TGTGCCAGCAGCTTGGCCACGGGGACAGAGGAGACCCAGTACTTC
CDR3 protein: CASSLATGTEETQYF

J gene: TRBJ1-1
V gene: TRBV5-1
clone size: -
D gene: -
CDR3 DNA: TGCGCCAGCACCCATGACCAGGGTACCACTGAAGCTTTCTTT
CDR3 protein: CASTHDQGTTEAFF

J gene: TRBJ2-1
V gene: TRBV3-1/TRBV3-2
clone size: -
D gene: -
CDR3 DNA: TGTGCCAGCAGCCACCTCGGGTTTCGAGACAATGAGCAGTTCTTC
CDR3 protein: CASSHLGFRDNEQFF

J gene: TRBJ2-1
V gene: TRBV29-1
clone size: once
D gene: TRBD2
CDR3 DNA: TGCAGCGTTAAGACTAGCGACCATGAGCAGTTCTTC
CDR3 protein: CSVKTSDHEQFF

J gene: TRBJ2-7
V gene: TRBV28
clone size: -
D gene: -
CDR3 DNA: TGTGCCAGCAGTTCCTCTCTCCGGGAGCAGTACTTC
CDR3 protein: CASSSSLREQYF

J gene: TRBJ1-2
V gene: TRBV7-2
clone size: -
D gene: -
CDR3 DNA: TGTGCCAGCAGCTTAAACTCAGCGGACCGAGTGTGGGGCTACACCTTC
CDR3 protein: CASSLNSADRVWGYTF

J gene: TRBJ1-5
V gene: TRBV28
clone size: few
D gene: -
CDR3 DNA: TGTGCCAGCATTGGGGGAGGCGGAGGCAATCAGCCCCAGCATTTT
CDR3 protein: CASIGGGGGNQPQHF

J gene: TRBJ2-1
V gene: TRBV5-4
clone size: -
D gene: -
CDR3 DNA: TGTGCCAGCAGCTTGGAAAATATCGTAGCGACCAGCTACAATGAGCAGTTCTTC
CDR3 protein: CASSLENIVATSYNEQFF

J gene: TRBJ2-1
V gene: TRBV7-2
clone size: -
D gene: -
CDR3 DNA: TGTGCCAGCAGCTTATTGGGGCTGGTAGAGGAGCAGTTCTTC
CDR3 protein: CASSLLGLVEEQFF

J gene: TRBJ2-5
V gene: TRBV5-4
clone size: -
D gene: TRBD1
CDR3 DNA: TGTGCCAGCAGTCTGGGGACAGGGTTCGAGACCCAGTACTTC
CDR3 protein: CASSLGTGFETQYF

J gene: TRBJ2-3
V gene: TRBV4-1
clone size: -
D gene: TRBD2
CDR3 DNA: TGCGCCAGCAGCCAAGATCGGGCTAGCGGGAGTTCGGATACGCAGTATTTT
CDR3 protein: CASSQDRASGSSDTQYF

J gene: TRBJ2-7
V gene: TRBV28
clone size: once
D gene: -
CDR3 DNA: TGTGCCACCAACGGGCTAGCAAGGGAGCAGTACTTC
CDR3 protein: CATNGLAREQYF

J gene: TRBJ1-2
V gene: TRBV3-1/TRBV3-2
clone size: -
D gene: -
CDR3 DNA: TGTGCCAGCAGCCCCCACAGTACAAGTAACTATGGCTACACCTTC
CDR3 protein: CASSPHSTSNYGYTF

J gene: TRBJ1-5
V gene: TRBV21-1
clone size: -
D gene: -
CDR3 DNA: TGTGCCAGCAGCAAAAGGTTGTTGGGGAGAGGCCAGCCCCAGCATTTT
CDR3 protein: CASSKRLLGRGQPQHF

J gene: TRBJ1-4
V gene: TRBV4-3
clone size: -
D gene: -
CDR3 DNA: TGCGCCAGCAGCCAAGCTCCCGGGACATACAAAAGGAATGAAAAACTGTTTTTT
CDR3 protein: CASSQAPGTYKRNEKLFF